The text below deals with one TCR beta chain. The junction differs from germline at one of its ends, possibly a read error. The data belong to a study of blood T cell repertoires in COVID-19. Overall study: COVID-19 samples collected from the United States, Italy and Spain covered acute and convalescent phases.

The CDR3 contains 13 residues. Germline CDR1 SEHNR, CDR2 FQNEAQ (reference sequence). The data were produced by immunoSEQ multiplex PCR, yet TCRdb's version contains in-frame clones alone and is incomplete. The data contain roughly 150,000 clones, around 81% of them singletons. This chain connects TRBV7-9 to TRBJ2-7; D might be TRBD2 (6 bases). This clonotype was obtained from a woman of 80 years or more with COVID-19, enrolled during active disease. The sample comprised peripheral blood. DNA of the CDR3: TGTGCCAGCACAGGCAGGGTGGGACTCGAGTTTAACTTC. Protein sequence: CASTGRVGLEFNF.